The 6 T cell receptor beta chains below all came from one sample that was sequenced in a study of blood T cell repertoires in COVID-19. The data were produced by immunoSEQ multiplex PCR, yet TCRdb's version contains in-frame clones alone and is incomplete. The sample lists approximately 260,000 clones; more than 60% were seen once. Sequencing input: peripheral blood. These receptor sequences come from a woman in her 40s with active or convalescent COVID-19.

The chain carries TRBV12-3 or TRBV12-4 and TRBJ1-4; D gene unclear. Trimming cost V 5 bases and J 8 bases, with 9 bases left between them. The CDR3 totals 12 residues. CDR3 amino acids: CASSPGGEKLFF. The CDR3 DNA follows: TGTGCCAGCAGTCCGGGAGGGGAAAAACTGTTTTTT.

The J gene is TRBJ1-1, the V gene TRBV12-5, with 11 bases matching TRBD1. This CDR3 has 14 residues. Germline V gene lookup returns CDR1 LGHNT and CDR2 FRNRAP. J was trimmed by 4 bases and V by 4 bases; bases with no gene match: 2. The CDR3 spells CASGSDRGLTEAFF. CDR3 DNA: TGTGCTAGTGGTTCGGACAGGGGGCTCACTGAAGCTTTCTTT.

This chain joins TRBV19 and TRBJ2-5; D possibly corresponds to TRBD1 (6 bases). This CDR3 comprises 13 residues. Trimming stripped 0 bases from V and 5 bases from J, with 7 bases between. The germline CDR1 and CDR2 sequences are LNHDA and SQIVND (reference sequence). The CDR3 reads CASSIDQGETQYF. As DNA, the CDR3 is TGTGCCAGTAGTATAGATCAGGGGGAGACCCAGTACTTC.

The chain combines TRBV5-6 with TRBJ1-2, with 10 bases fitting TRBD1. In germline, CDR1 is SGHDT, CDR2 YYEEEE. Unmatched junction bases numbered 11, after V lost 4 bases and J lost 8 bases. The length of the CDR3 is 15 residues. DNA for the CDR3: TGTGCCAGCAGCATAGTCCGGGACAGGGGTGGCGGCTACACCTTC. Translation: CASSIVRDRGGGYTF.

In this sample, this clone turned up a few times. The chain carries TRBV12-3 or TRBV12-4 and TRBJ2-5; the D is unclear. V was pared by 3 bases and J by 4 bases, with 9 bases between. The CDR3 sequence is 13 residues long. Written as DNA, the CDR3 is TGTGCCAGCAGTTTCGGCCAGCGAGAGACCCAGTACTTC. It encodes CASSFGQRETQYF.

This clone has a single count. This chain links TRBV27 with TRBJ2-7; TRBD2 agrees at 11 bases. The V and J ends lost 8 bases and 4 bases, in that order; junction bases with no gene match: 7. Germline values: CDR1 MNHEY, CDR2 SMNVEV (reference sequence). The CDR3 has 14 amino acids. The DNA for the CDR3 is TGTGCCAGCGGGTTAGCGGGGGGGCGGTACGAGCAGTACTTC. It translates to CASGLAGGRYEQYF.